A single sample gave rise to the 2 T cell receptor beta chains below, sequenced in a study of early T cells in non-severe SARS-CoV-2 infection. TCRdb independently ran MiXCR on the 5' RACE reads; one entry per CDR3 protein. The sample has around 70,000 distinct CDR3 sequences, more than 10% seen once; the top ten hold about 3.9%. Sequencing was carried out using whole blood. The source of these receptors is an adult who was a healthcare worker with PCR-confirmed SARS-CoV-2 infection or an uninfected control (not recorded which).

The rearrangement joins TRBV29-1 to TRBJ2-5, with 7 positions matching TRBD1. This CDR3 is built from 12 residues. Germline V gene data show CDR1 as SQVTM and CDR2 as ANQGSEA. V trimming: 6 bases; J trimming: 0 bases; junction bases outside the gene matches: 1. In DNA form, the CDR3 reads TGCAGCGTCAGGGGGTACCAAGAGACCCAGTACTTC. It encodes CSVRGYQETQYF.

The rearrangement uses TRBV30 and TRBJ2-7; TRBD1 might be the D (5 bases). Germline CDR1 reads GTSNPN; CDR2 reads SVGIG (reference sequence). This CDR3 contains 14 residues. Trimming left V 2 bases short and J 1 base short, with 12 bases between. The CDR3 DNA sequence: TGTGCCTGGAGTAGGCAGGGTATTTCCTACGAGCAGTACTTC. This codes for CAWSRQGISYEQYF.